This T cell receptor (beta chain) came from a study of blood T cell repertoires in COVID-19. Study information: PBMCs, B-cell-depleted T cells, or T cells provided the cDNA or gDNA that made up the material.

This clone was recorded a few times. Authors' processing steps: Using reference gene primer amplification, nucleated cell counts were estimated. The repertoire was sequenced with immunoSEQ multiplex PCR; TCRdb's copy has only in-frame clones and lacks some. V and J calls and clone size are those listed in that table; D and trimming were worked out from the DNA. Among fewer than 350,000 clones, approximately 91% were seen once, and the ten largest hold roughly 2.1%. Individuals drawn from around 24 US areas were roughly 18 to 100 years old. Cohort placement rested on clinical history that participants reported themselves. Per the germline V gene, CDR1 is LNHDA and CDR2 is SQIVND (reference sequence). The CDR3 has 12 residues. V was shortened by 7 bases and J by 5 bases, with 11 bases between the two germline ends.

The chain joins TRBV19 to TRBJ1-1; D remains unclear. This clonotype originated in a woman aged 40 to 55 with acute COVID-19. Specimen: PBMCs or T cells enriched from blood (not recorded which). The CDR3 here is CASNSLRTEAFF. The CDR3 nucleotides read TGTGCCAGTAACAGCCTTAGGACTGAAGCTTTCTTT.